This T cell receptor beta chain comes out of a study of T cell responses to AZD1222 COVID-19 vaccine. Sequencing used immunoSEQ multiplex PCR; TCRdb keeps in-frame clones, though not all of them. The table includes some 190,000 clones, 85% to 95% detected once. This CDR3 region has 14 residues. V gave up 5 bases and J gave up 0 bases, with 5 bases separating them. Germline assignment: CDR1 MDHEN and CDR2 SYDVKM. The sample holds one count of this clone. The sample was peripheral blood, taken 28 days after the second AZD1222 dose. The receptor was isolated from an adult who received the AZD1222 COVID-19 vaccine. The chain uses TRBV28 and TRBJ1-6, with D uncertain. As DNA, the CDR3 is TGTGCCAGCAGTGGGAGCTCCTATAATTCACCCCTCCACTTT. It yields the protein CASSGSSYNSPLHF.